These 2 T cell receptor beta chains were sequenced from one sample in a study of metastatic and nonmetastatic thyroid tumors. No patient received treatment before thyroid surgery. Via MiXCR, TCRdb re-called the PCR reads. The data contain tens of thousands of clones, less than 20% of them seen just once; the ten biggest clones take up 9.5% to 15%. Sequences were obtained from blood. The origin of the receptors is a female donor with papillary thyroid cancer or a benign thyroid nodule (not recorded which). Some clones in this sample may be carry-over from other donors' samples.

This clone was recorded at least ten times. The chain combines TRBV18 with TRBJ2-5; TRBD1 matches 7 bases. V trimming: 3 bases; J trimming: 1 base; junction bases outside the gene matches: 2. Germline V gives CDR1 KGHSH, CDR2 LQKENI. The CDR3 totals 14 residues. CDR3 residues: CASSPSGGQETQYF. CDR3 coding DNA: TGTGCCAGCTCACCCTCAGGGGGCCAAGAGACCCAGTACTTC.

This clone was picked up a small number of times. A much larger clone sits a single nucleotide away, making a read error possible. The chain recombines TRBV9 with TRBJ1-2; D unresolved. The CDR3 spans 16 residues. Trimming pared 0 bases from V and 0 bases from J, leaving 12 bases between. Germline loops: CDR1 SGDLS, CDR2 YYNGEE. CDR3 in amino acids: CASSVGRPPTNYGYTF. CDR3 coding DNA: TGTGCCAGCAGCGTAGGCAGGCCCCCCACTAACTATGGCTACACCTTC.